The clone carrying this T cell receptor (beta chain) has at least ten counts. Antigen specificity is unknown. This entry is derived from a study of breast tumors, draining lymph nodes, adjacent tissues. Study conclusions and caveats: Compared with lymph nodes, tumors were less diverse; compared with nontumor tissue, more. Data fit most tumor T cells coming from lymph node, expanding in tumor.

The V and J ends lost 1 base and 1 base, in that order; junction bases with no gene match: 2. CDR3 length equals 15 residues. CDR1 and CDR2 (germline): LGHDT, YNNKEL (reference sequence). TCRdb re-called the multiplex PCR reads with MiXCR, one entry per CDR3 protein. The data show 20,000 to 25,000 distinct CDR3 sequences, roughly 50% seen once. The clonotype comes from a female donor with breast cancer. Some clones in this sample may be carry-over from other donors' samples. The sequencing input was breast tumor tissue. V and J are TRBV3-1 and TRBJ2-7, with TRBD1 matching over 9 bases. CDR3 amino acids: CASSQGGTGSYEQYF. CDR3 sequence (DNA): TGTGCCAGCAGCCAAGGAGGGACAGGGTCCTACGAGCAGTACTTC.